This entry concerns a single TCR beta chain. Its antigen remains unidentified. The J segment lost 6 bases and the V segment lost 4 bases, leaving 7 bases of the junction unmatched. In germline, CDR1 is SGHTA, CDR2 FQGNSA. The length of the CDR3 is 14 residues. Vbeta (60) and Jbeta (13) primers were used in the PCR. This table comes from immunoSEQ multiplex PCR, and its TCRdb copy is limited to in-frame clones, with some not included. This sample's clone table lists 75,000 to 85,000 clones. This record belongs to a study of cytomegalovirus exposure and HLA in healthy donors. Study findings and constraints: Prior analysis indicated that the majority of TCR beta V segments exhibited productivity approximately 90% or approximately 30% of the time.

The chain couples TRBV7-2 to TRBJ1-1, with TRBD1 matching over 8 bases. Input material: PBMCs. The sequence was obtained from a man younger than 30 in good health and CMV-seropositive. The CDR3 loop reads CASSSQRTGSEAFF. The DNA of the CDR3 is TGTGCCAGCAGCTCCCAACGGACAGGGTCTGAAGCTTTCTTT.